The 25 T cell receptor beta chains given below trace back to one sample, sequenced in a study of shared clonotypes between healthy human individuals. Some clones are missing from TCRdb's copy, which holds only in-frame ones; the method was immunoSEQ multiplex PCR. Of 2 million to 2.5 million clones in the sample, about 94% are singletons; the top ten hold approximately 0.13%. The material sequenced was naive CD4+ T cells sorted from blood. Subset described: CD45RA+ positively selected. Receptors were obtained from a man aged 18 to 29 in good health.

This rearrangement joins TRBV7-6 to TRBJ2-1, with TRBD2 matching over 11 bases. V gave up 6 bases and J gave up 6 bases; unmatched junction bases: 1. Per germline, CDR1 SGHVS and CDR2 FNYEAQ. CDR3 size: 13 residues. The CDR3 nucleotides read TGTGCCAGCAGACTAGCGGGAGCCAATGAGCAGTTCTTC. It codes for CASRLAGANEQFF.

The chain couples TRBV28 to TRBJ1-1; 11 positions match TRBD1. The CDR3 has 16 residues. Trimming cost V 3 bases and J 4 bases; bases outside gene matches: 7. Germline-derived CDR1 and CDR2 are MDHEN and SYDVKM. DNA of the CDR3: TGTGCCAGCAGTTTCCCCAGGACAGGGGGCATCACTGAAGCTTTCTTT. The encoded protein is CASSFPRTGGITEAFF.

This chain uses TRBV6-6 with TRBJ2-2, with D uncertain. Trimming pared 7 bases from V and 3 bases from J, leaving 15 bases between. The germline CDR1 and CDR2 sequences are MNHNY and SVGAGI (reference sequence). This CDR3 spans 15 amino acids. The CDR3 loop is CASTLGRTDTGELFF. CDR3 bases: TGTGCCAGCACTTTAGGACGGACCGACACCGGGGAGCTGTTTTTT.

CDR3 in DNA: TGTGCCAGCAGCGCCAGGCAGGGATTGACCGGGGAGCTGTTTTTT. This encodes CASSARQGLTGELFF. This chain joins TRBV5-8 and TRBJ2-2; the D gene is possibly TRBD1 (5 bases). V lost 4 bases and J 5 bases, leaving 15 bases between the germline ends. The CDR3 length is 15 residues. Germline CDR1 is SGHTS and CDR2 is YDEGEE.

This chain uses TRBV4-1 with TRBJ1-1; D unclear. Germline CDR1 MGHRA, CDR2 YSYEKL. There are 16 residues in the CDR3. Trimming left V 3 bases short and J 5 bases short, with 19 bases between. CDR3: CASSHQPLGSGTEAFF. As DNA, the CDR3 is TGCGCCAGCAGCCACCAACCGTTGGGATCTGGGACTGAAGCTTTCTTT.

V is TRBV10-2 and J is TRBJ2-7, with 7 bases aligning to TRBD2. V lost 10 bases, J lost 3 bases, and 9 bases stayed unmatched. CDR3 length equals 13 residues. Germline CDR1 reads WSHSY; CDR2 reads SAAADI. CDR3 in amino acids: CANSAGGSYEQYF. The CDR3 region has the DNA TGCGCCAACTCGGCCGGCGGGAGCTACGAGCAGTACTTC.

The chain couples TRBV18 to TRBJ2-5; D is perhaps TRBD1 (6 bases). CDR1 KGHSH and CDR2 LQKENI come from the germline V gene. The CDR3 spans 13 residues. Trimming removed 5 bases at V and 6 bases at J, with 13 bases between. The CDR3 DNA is TGTGCCAGCTCAGTTACAGGGTTGCAGACCCAGTACTTC. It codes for CASSVTGLQTQYF.

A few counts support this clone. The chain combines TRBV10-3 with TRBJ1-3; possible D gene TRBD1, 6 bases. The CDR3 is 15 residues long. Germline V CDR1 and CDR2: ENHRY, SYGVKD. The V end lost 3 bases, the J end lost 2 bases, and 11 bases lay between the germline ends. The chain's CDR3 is CAISEGGEPGNTIYF. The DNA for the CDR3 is TGTGCCATCAGTGAAGGGGGGGAGCCTGGAAACACCATATATTTT.

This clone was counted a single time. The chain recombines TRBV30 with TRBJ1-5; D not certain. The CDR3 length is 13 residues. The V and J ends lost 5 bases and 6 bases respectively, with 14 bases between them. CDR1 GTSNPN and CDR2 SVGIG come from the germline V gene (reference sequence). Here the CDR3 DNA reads TGTGCCTGGGGAGGCCAGGACGTTCAGCCCCAGCATTTT. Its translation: CAWGGQDVQPQHF.

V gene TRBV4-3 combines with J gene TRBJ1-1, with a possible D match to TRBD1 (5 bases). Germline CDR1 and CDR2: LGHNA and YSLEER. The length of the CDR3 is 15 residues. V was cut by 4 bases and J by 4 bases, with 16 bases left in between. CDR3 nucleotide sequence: TGCGCCAGCAGCCGGGGTTACCCGGGGGGCACTGAAGCTTTCTTT. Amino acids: CASSRGYPGGTEAFF.

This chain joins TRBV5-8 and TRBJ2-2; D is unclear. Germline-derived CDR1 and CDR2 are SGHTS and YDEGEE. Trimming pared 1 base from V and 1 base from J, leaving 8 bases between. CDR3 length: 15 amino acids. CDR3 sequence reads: CASSLLNMNTGELFF. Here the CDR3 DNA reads TGTGCCAGCAGCTTGTTGAATATGAACACCGGGGAGCTGTTTTTT.

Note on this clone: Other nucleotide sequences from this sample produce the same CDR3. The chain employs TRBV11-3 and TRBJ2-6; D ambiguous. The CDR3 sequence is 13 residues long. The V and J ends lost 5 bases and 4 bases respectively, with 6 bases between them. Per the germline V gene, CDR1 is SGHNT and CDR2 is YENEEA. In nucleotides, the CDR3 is TGTGCCAGCAGCCCCAGCGGGGCCAACGTCCTGACTTTC. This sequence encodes CASSPSGANVLTF.

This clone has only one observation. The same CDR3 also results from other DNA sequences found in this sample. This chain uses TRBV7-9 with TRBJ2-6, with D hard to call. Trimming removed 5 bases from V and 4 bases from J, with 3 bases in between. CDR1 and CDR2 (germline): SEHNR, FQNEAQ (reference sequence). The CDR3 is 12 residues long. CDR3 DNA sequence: TGTGCCAGCAGCCCAGGGGCCAACGTCCTGACTTTC. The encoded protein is CASSPGANVLTF.

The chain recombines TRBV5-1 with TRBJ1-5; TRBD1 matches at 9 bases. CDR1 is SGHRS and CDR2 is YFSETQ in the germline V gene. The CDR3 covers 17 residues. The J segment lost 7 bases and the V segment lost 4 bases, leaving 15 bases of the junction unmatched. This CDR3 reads CASSPGPGQGFGQPQHF. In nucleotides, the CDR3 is TGCGCCAGCAGCCCAGGGCCGGGACAGGGCTTCGGACAGCCCCAGCATTTT.

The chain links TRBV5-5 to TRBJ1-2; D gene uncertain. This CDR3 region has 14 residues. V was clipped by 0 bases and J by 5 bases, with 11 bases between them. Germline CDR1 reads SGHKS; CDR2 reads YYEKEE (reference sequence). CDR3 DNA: TGTGCCAGCAGCTTGGTTTCCGGCGGGTATGGCTACACCTTC. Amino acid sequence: CASSLVSGGYGYTF.

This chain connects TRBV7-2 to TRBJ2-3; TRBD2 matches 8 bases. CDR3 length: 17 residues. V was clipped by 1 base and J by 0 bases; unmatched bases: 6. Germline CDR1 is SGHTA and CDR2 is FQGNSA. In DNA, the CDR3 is TGTGCCAGCAGCTTAGGCGGGGGGCCTTCTAGCACAGATACGCAGTATTTT. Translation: CASSLGGGPSSTDTQYF.

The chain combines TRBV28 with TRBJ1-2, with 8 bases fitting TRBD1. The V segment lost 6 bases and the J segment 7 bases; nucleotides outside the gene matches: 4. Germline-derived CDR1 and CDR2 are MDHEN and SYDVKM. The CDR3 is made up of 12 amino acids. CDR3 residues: CASSQGAGGYTF. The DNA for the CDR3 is TGTGCCAGCAGCCAGGGGGCAGGTGGCTACACCTTC.

The CDR3, as DNA: TGTGCCAGCAGCTTAGCGCTTAGTCCGGGCGGGAACACTGAAGCTTTCTTT. Residues: CASSLALSPGGNTEAFF. The rearrangement links TRBV7-9 to TRBJ1-1; D not resolved. The CDR3 consists of 17 residues. Trimming removed 0 bases at V and 1 base at J, with 15 bases between. Germline CDR1 SEHNR, CDR2 FQNEAQ (reference sequence).

The CDR3 DNA follows: TGTGCCAGCAGCCCTTTTAGCACAGATACGCAGTATTTT. This codes for CASSPFSTDTQYF. The chain couples TRBV2 to TRBJ2-3; no firm D call. The CDR3 sequence is 13 residues long. Germline V gene data show CDR1 as SNHLY and CDR2 as FYNNEI. V was shortened by 6 bases and J by 0 bases, with 7 bases between the two germline ends.

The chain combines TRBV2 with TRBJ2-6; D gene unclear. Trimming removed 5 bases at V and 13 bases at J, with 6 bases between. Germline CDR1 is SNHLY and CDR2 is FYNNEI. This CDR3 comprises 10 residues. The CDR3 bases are TGTGCCAGCAGTAACTGGGTCCTGACTTTC. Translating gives CASSNWVLTF.

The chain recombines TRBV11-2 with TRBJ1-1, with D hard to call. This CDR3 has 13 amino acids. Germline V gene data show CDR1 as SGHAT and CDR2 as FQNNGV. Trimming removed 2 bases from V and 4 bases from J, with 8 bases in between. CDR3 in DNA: TGTGCCAGCAGCTTATATCGCGGCACTGAAGCTTTCTTT. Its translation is CASSLYRGTEAFF.

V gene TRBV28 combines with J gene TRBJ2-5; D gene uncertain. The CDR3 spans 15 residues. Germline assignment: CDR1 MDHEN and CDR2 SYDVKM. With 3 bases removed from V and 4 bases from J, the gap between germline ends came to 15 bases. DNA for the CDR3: TGTGCCAGCAGTTTTGGAAAGAGCCCCGGAGAGACCCAGTACTTC. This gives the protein CASSFGKSPGETQYF.

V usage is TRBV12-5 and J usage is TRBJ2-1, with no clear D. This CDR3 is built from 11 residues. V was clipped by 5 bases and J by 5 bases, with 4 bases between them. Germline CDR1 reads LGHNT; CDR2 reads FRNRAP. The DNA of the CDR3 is TGTGCTAGTGGTGTGAACAATGAGCAGTTCTTC. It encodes CASGVNNEQFF.

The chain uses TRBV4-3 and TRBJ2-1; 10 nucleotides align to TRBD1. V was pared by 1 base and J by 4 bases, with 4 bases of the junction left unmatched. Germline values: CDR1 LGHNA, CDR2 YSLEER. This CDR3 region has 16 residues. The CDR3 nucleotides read TGCGCCAGCAGCCAAGCACCGGGACAGGGGTACAATGAGCAGTTCTTC. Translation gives CASSQAPGQGYNEQFF.

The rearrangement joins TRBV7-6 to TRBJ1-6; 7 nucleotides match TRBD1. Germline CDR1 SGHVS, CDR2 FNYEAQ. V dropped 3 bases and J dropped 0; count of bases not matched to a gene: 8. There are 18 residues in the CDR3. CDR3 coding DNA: TGTGCCAGCAGCTTCGCGGGTAGGGACAGCTCCTATAATTCACCCCTCCACTTT. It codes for CASSFAGRDSSYNSPLHF. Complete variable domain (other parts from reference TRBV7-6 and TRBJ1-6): GAGVSQSPRYKVTKRGQDVALRCDPISGHVSLYWYRQALGQGPEFLTYFNYEAQQDKSGLPNDRFSAERPEGSISTLTIQRTEQRDSAMYRCASSFAGRDSSYNSPLHFGNGTRLTVT.